This T cell receptor beta chain was documented in a study of blood T cell repertoires in COVID-19. In the study overall: The analysed material was cDNA or gDNA that came from T cells, B-cell-depleted T cells, or PBMCs.

Germline V gene lookup returns CDR1 LNHDA and CDR2 SQIVND (reference sequence). The CDR3 spans 21 residues. The V segment lost 6 bases and the J segment 0 bases; nucleotides outside the gene matches: 19. Assay: immunoSEQ multiplex PCR; the TCRdb copy retains only in-frame clones and omits some. Found here are around 54,000 clones, about 89% of them singletons; the top ten hold under 2.5%. The chain is built from TRBV19 and TRBJ2-4; TRBD2 matches 11 bases. This receptor was identified in a human donor in a cohort sampled during active COVID-19. The sequenced sample was peripheral blood. The CDR3 sequence: CASSITLMGLAVLRAKNIQYF. CDR3 bases: TGTGCCAGTAGCATAACCCTCATGGGACTAGCGGTATTGAGAGCCAAAAACATTCAGTACTTC.